A selection of T cell receptor beta chains follows, all from one sample in a study of blood T cell repertoires in COVID-19. TCRdb's copy holds only in-frame clones and misses some; the assay was immunoSEQ multiplex PCR. The sample carries around 110,000 clones, 70% to 85% recorded once. The material sequenced was peripheral blood. The source is a man aged 70-80 years with active or convalescent COVID-19. Both conserved end residues are part of each CDR3. D genes are given only for firm matches. The size of a clone is reported for some rows only, either as once, few or many, or as a class for expanded clones.

d_gene | j_gene | v_gene | abundance | len | CDR3nt | CDR3aa
TRBD2 | TRBJ2-2 | TRBV7-3 | NA | 14 | TGTGCCAGCAGCTTAAGTAGCGGGGCCGGGGAGCTGTTTTTT | CASSLSSGAGELFF
TRBD1 | TRBJ2-6 | TRBV4-1 | NA | 18 | TGCGCCAGCAGCTATACGGACAGGGGGCTGCCTGGGGCCAACGTCCTGACTTTC | CASSYTDRGLPGANVLTF
NA | TRBJ1-2 | TRBV6-2/TRBV6-3 | NA | 11 | TGTGCCAGCAGTTCCGGCTATGGCTACACCTTC | CASSSGYGYTF
NA | TRBJ2-1 | TRBV28 | NA | 15 | TGTGCCAGCAGTACTGCCGGAGAATCATACAATGAGCAGTTCTTC | CASSTAGESYNEQFF
TRBD1 | TRBJ2-2 | TRBV5-5 | NA | 15 | TGTGCCAGCAGCTGGGGACAGGGTTCCACCGGGGAGCTGTTTTTT | CASSWGQGSTGELFF
TRBD1 | TRBJ1-5 | TRBV4-1 | once | 14 | TGCGCCAGCAGCCAAGACCCCACAGGGGTGCCCCAGCATTTT | CASSQDPTGVPQHF
TRBD2 | TRBJ2-5 | TRBV25-1 | once | 16 | TGTGCCAGCAGTTCCTTGTCCGGGACTAGCGGGGGGATCCAGTACTTC | CASSSLSGTSGGIQYF
NA | TRBJ2-1 | TRBV25-1 | NA | 12 | TGTGCCAGCGGGGGAGGTTTTTATGAGCAGTTCTTC | CASGGGFYEQFF
NA | TRBJ2-7 | TRBV20-1 | NA | 11 | TGCAGTGCTTGGACAGACTACGAGCAGTACTTC | CSAWTDYEQYF
TRBD1 | TRBJ2-1 | TRBV7-2 | few | 15 | TGTGCCAGCAGCATAATGGTTTCAGGGGGCAATGAGCAGTTCTTC | CASSIMVSGGNEQFF
TRBD2 | TRBJ2-1 | TRBV5-4 | NA | 15 | TGTGCCAGCAGCTACGATAGCGGGGGGGCCAATGAGCAGTTCTTC | CASSYDSGGANEQFF
TRBD2 | TRBJ2-1 | TRBV3-1/TRBV3-2 | NA | 20 | TGTGCCAGCAGCCAAGATACCCTGGCTAGCGGGAGGGTCGATCAAACTGAGCAGTTCTTC | CASSQDTLASGRVDQTEQFF
NA | TRBJ1-1 | TRBV5-1 | NA | 14 | TGCGCCAGCAGCGACCGAATAGCCAACACTGAAGCTTTCTTT | CASSDRIANTEAFF
NA | TRBJ1-2 | TRBV12-3/TRBV12-4 | NA | 13 | TGTGCCAGCAGTTTAGGGCAGTCCTATGGCTACACCTTC | CASSLGQSYGYTF
TRBD1 | TRBJ1-6 | TRBV4-3 | NA | 15 | TGCGCCAGCAGCCTGGCCTGGACAGGAGACTCACCCCTCCACTTT | CASSLAWTGDSPLHF
NA | TRBJ1-5 | TRBV19 | NA | 15 | TGTGCCAGTAGTATAGGGGGCAGGGGAGATCAGCCCCAGCATTTT | CASSIGGRGDQPQHF
TRBD1 | TRBJ2-6 | TRBV18 | once | 18 | TGTGCCAGCTCACCGGGACAGTCCGGTTACTCTGGGGCCAACGTCCTGACTTTC | CASSPGQSGYSGANVLTF
TRBD1 | TRBJ1-2 | TRBV15 | NA | 13 | TGTGCCACCAGCGGCCAGGGGGACTATGGCTACACCTTC | CATSGQGDYGYTF
NA | TRBJ1-3 | TRBV4-2 | NA | 16 | TGTGCCAGCAGCCAAGATGGAACAGGGCGAGGAAACACCATATATTTT | CASSQDGTGRGNTIYF
TRBD2 | TRBJ2-7 | TRBV28 | NA | 13 | TGTGCCACCCTAGCGGGCAGCTCCTACGAGCAGTACTTC | CATLAGSSYEQYF
NA | TRBJ2-7 | TRBV21-1 | NA | 16 | TGTGCCAGCAGCAAAGGTCCCCGTTGCAGCTCCTACGAGCAGTACTTC | CASSKGPRCSSYEQYF
NA | TRBJ1-1 | TRBV3-1/TRBV3-2 | NA | 12 | TGTGCCAGCAGCTGGGGGCGGACTGAAGCTTTCTTT | CASSWGRTEAFF
TRBD2 | TRBJ2-6 | TRBV7-3 | NA | 20 | TGTGCCAGCAGCTTAGTATCACTAGCGGGAGTGACCTCTGGGGCCAACGTCCTGACTTTC | CASSLVSLAGVTSGANVLTF
TRBD1 | TRBJ2-7 | TRBV6-1 | NA | 14 | TGTGCCAGCAGTGAGGACAGGGTTTATTACGAGCAGTACTTC | CASSEDRVYYEQYF
NA | TRBJ1-4 | TRBV4-2 | NA | 17 | TGTGCCAGCAGAAGACGTCTTGCCCCAGGACAGAGGGAAAAACTGTTTTTT | CASRRRLAPGQREKLFF
NA | TRBJ1-5 | TRBV28 | NA | 16 | TGTGCCAGCAGTAACCCCGGGGGGGGGCAGAATCAGCCCCAGCATTTT | CASSNPGGGQNQPQHF
TRBD1 | TRBJ1-2 | TRBV27 | NA | 13 | TGTGCCAGCAGACCAGGGGGCCGTCAAGGCTACACCTTC | CASRPGGRQGYTF
TRBD1 | TRBJ1-6 | TRBV30 | once | 14 | TGTGCCTGGAACCGAGGGACAGATAATTCACCCCTCCACTTT | CAWNRGTDNSPLHF
TRBD1 | TRBJ1-2 | TRBV19 | NA | 13 | TGTGCCAGTAGTCCGGGGACAGCTCTTACTAAAACCTTC | CASSPGTALTKTF
TRBD2 | TRBJ2-7 | TRBV7-2 | NA | 15 | TGTGCCAGCAGCAAGACTAGCGGGAGCTCCTACGAGCAGTACTTC | CASSKTSGSSYEQYF
NA | TRBJ2-3 | TRBV6-1 | once | 15 | TGTGCCAGCAGTGAGGCGGGTACTAGCACAGATACGCAGTATTTT | CASSEAGTSTDTQYF
TRBD1 | TRBJ2-7 | TRBV9 | few | 15 | TGTGCCAGCAGCGTAGTTGCAGGGGGCGATTACGAGCAGTACTTC | CASSVVAGGDYEQYF
TRBD1 | TRBJ1-5 | TRBV12-3/TRBV12-4 | NA | 12 | TGTGCCAGCAGCAGGGGGCTTCAGCCCCAGCATTTT | CASSRGLQPQHF
NA | TRBJ2-2 | TRBV5-6 | NA | 15 | TGTGCCAGCAGCTTGGTGGGGCTGGGCACCGGGGAGCTGTTTTTT | CASSLVGLGTGELFF
TRBD1 | TRBJ1-3 | TRBV10-3 | once | 16 | TGTGCCATCAGTGCCGGGACAGGGACGGCTGGAAACACCATATATTTT | CAISAGTGTAGNTIYF
TRBD1 | TRBJ2-1 | TRBV11-3 | NA | 17 | TGTGCCAGCAGCTTAGAGGGGACAGGGGGCGAATACAATGAGCAGTTCTTC | CASSLEGTGGEYNEQFF
NA | TRBJ1-6 | TRBV21-1 | once | 18 | TGTGCCAGCAGCAAAGGGAGGAAACGGGACAGGGTATATTCACCCCTCCACTTT | CASSKGRKRDRVYSPLHF
NA | TRBJ1-1 | TRBV19 | NA | 13 | TGTGCCACCGGGCGGGGGGCCGGCACTGAAGCTTTCTTT | CATGRGAGTEAFF
NA | TRBJ2-7 | TRBV3-1/TRBV3-2 | few | 14 | TGTGCCAGCAGCCACCTCACTAGTTACCACGAGCAGTACTTC | CASSHLTSYHEQYF
NA | TRBJ2-1 | TRBV5-4 | NA | 15 | TGTGCCAGCAGCCTACCGGGAGATGGGTACAATGAGCAGTTCTTC | CASSLPGDGYNEQFF
TRBD1 | TRBJ1-1 | TRBV11-1 | NA | 15 | TGTGCCAGCAGCTTCGACAGGGAGGCGGACACTGAAGCTTTCTTT | CASSFDREADTEAFF
TRBD1 | TRBJ1-3 | TRBV13 | NA | 17 | TGTGCCAGCAGCTTATGGGGCAGGGGGCTCTCTGGAAACACCATATATTTT | CASSLWGRGLSGNTIYF
NA | TRBJ2-7 | TRBV19 | NA | 13 | TGTGCCAGTAGTACAGGGCGCTCCTACGAGCAGTACTTC | CASSTGRSYEQYF
TRBD1 | TRBJ1-1 | TRBV6-5 | NA | 14 | TGTGCCAGCAGTTACGGGACAGGGTGGACTGAAGCTTTCTTT | CASSYGTGWTEAFF
NA | TRBJ1-6 | TRBV7-2 | few | 14 | TGTGCCAGCAGCTTAGCCAGGGATAATTCACCCCTCCACTTT | CASSLARDNSPLHF
NA | TRBJ1-1 | TRBV18 | NA | 14 | TGTGCCAGCTCACCAGGCGGTTGGAACACTGAAGCTTTCTTT | CASSPGGWNTEAFF
NA | TRBJ1-1 | TRBV6-2/TRBV6-3 | NA | 14 | TGTGCCAGCAGTCAAGGAGGAGTGAACACTGAAGCTTTCTTT | CASSQGGVNTEAFF
NA | TRBJ2-1 | TRBV24-1 | NA | 14 | TGTGCCACCAGTGATATGGCGGGGTTGGGTGAGCAGTTCTTC | CATSDMAGLGEQFF
NA | TRBJ1-3 | TRBV29-1 | NA | 14 | TGCAGCGTTGGTAGGGGAGGGGATGGAAACACCATATATTTT | CSVGRGGDGNTIYF
NA | TRBJ2-3 | TRBV18 | NA | 15 | TGTGCCAGCTCCCAGGGGCACCACCCCACAGATACGCAGTATTTT | CASSQGHHPTDTQYF
NA | TRBJ1-2 | TRBV5-4 | NA | 13 | TGTGCCAGCAGCTTGAGTGGCTTCGGGGGCTACACCTTC | CASSLSGFGGYTF
TRBD1 | TRBJ1-4 | TRBV5-1 | NA | 14 | TGCGCCAGCAGCTTGGGACAGGGGACTGAAAAACTGTTTTTT | CASSLGQGTEKLFF
NA | TRBJ2-3 | TRBV6-2/TRBV6-3 | NA | 15 | TGTGCCAGCAGTTACTCCGACAGACGCACAGATACGCAGTATTTT | CASSYSDRRTDTQYF